Presented here are 32 T cell receptor beta chains from one specimen sequenced in a study of blood T cell repertoires in COVID-19. TCRdb keeps only in-frame clones here, not all; method: immunoSEQ multiplex PCR. The sample yields 250,000 to 350,000 clones, 85% to 90% seen once. The sequenced sample was PBMCs or T cells enriched from blood (not recorded which). The receptors were gathered from a woman between 18 and 29 years old who had recovered from COVID-19.

The V and J genes are TRBV7-8 and TRBJ1-1; 11 bases line up with TRBD1. The J segment lost 5 bases and the V segment lost 2 bases, leaving 4 bases of the junction unmatched. CDR1 is SGHVS, CDR2 FQNEAQ, per germline. CDR3 length: 15 amino acids. CDR3 sequence: CASSLQDRGRTEAFF. CDR3 nucleotides: TGTGCCAGCAGCTTACAGGACAGGGGGCGTACTGAAGCTTTCTTT.

In its sample, this clone was seen once. The V call is TRBV2, the J call TRBJ2-7; 7 nucleotides agree with TRBD2. V lost 6 bases and J lost 6; bases outside the gene matches: 5. The germline CDR1 and CDR2 sequences are SNHLY and FYNNEI. This CDR3 has 12 amino acids. CDR3 loop: CASRETSFEQYF. The DNA for the CDR3 is TGTGCCAGCAGAGAGACTAGCTTCGAGCAGTACTTC.

Concerning this clone: The same CDR3 can be traced to other DNA sequences in this sample. The rearrangement links TRBV3-1 (or the pseudogene TRBV3-2) to TRBJ1-2, with D possibly matching TRBD1 (6 bases). The germline CDR1 and CDR2 sequences are LGHDT and YNNKEL (reference sequence). V dropped 3 bases and J dropped 4 bases, with 9 bases sitting between them. The CDR3 length is 13 residues. In nucleotides, the CDR3 is TGTGCCAGCAGCCAGGGGGCGGGCTATGGCTACACCTTC. Amino acids: CASSQGAGYGYTF.

This rearrangement joins TRBV28 to TRBJ2-3; 8 bases agree with TRBD1. The trim removed 4 bases at V and 1 base at J, leaving 4 bases unmatched. The CDR3 sequence is 15 residues long. Per the germline V gene, CDR1 is MDHEN and CDR2 is SYDVKM. CDR3 sequence: CASSYQTGGTDTQYF. Written as DNA, the CDR3 is TGTGCCAGCAGTTACCAGACAGGGGGCACAGATACGCAGTATTTT.

The chain recombines TRBV2 with TRBJ2-7; 8 bases map to TRBD2. Germline trimming cut 11 bases from V and 1 base from J; bases unmatched to any gene: 4. There are 12 residues in the CDR3. CDR1 is SNHLY and CDR2 is FYNNEI in the germline V gene. CDR3 DNA sequence: TGTGCCTCCGGGGGGGTTTCCTACGAGCAGTACTTC. Amino acids: CASGGVSYEQYF.

The CDR3 sequence is CAIIQGNTIYF. CDR3 coding DNA: TGTGCCATCATACAGGGAAACACCATATATTTT. V and J are TRBV10-3 and TRBJ1-3, with D uncertain. V was pared by 7 bases and J by 4 bases, with 5 bases between. CDR1 and CDR2 (germline): ENHRY, SYGVKD. The CDR3 runs 11 residues.

The chain has TRBV7-2 and TRBJ1-2; 10 positions match TRBD1. The germline V gene encodes CDR1 SGHTA and CDR2 FQGNSA. Trimming took 1 base from V and 4 from J; bases not matched to a gene: 12. The CDR3 has 18 amino acids. The CDR3 here is CASSLVGTGEIRGYGYTF. DNA of the CDR3: TGTGCCAGCAGCTTAGTGGGGACAGGGGAGATACGGGGCTATGGCTACACCTTC.

V and J are TRBV7-2 and TRBJ2-3, with D possibly TRBD2 on 6 matching bases. CDR1 SGHTA and CDR2 FQGNSA come from the germline V gene. The CDR3 covers 15 residues. V gave up 0 bases and J gave up 1 base, with 8 bases separating them. The CDR3 protein is CASSLAPSGTDTQYF. Written as DNA, the CDR3 is TGTGCCAGCAGCTTAGCGCCTAGCGGCACAGATACGCAGTATTTT.

This clone was found a few times. The chain joins TRBV11-1 to TRBJ1-1, with D tentatively TRBD1 (6 bases). This CDR3 is 14 amino acids long. Germline V gives CDR1 SGHAT, CDR2 FQDESV (reference sequence). Deletions cut 9 bases from V and 0 bases from J, with 14 bases between. The CDR3 DNA sequence: TGTGCCAGTACGAAGGGGGTTATGAACACTGAAGCTTTCTTT. Its protein is CASTKGVMNTEAFF. Full variable domain (missing parts from reference TRBV11-1 and TRBJ1-1): EAEVAQSPRYKITEKSQAVAFWCDPISGHATLYWYRQILGQGPELLVQFQDESVVDDSQLPKDRFSAERLKGVDSTLKIQPAELGDSAMYLCASTKGVMNTEAFFGQGTRLTVV.

The chain uses TRBV6-5 and TRBJ2-1, with 9 bases that match TRBD2. J gave up 7 bases and V 6 bases, and 10 bases lay outside the gene matches. Germline V CDR1 and CDR2: MNHEY, SVGAGI. This CDR3 has 15 amino acids. The CDR3 DNA is TGTGCCAGCAGCCATTTGGCGGGGGGGGATAATGAGCAGTTCTTC. Protein: CASSHLAGGDNEQFF.

The chain joins TRBV15 to TRBJ1-3; possible D gene TRBD1, 6 bases. Germline V CDR1 and CDR2: LNHNV, YYDKDF (reference sequence). This CDR3 spans 16 amino acids. The V and J ends lost 0 bases and 0 bases respectively, with 9 bases between them. The CDR3 DNA sequence: TGTGCCACCAGCAGAGATGGGACATTCTCTGGAAACACCATATATTTT. It is translated as CATSRDGTFSGNTIYF.

Only one count was recorded for this clone. The chain carries TRBV3-1 (or the pseudogene TRBV3-2) and TRBJ2-4, with 11 bases matching TRBD1. Germline loops: CDR1 LGHDT, CDR2 YNNKEL (reference sequence). The length of the CDR3 is 19 residues. V shed 3 bases and J 1 base; nucleotides not matched to a gene: 11. CDR3 sequence (DNA): TGTGCCAGCAGCCATTGGAAGGGACAGGGGGGACCGGCCAAAAACATTCAGTACTTC. Protein product: CASSHWKGQGGPAKNIQYF.

V and J are TRBV4-1 and TRBJ1-1; TRBD1 might be the D (5 bases). The CDR3 has 15 residues. Germline V gene lookup returns CDR1 MGHRA and CDR2 YSYEKL. V was clipped by 1 base and J by 0 bases, with 9 bases between them. CDR3 sequence (DNA): TGCGCCAGCAGCCAAGGGGTAGGGGTGAACACTGAAGCTTTCTTT. Translating it yields CASSQGVGVNTEAFF.

The chain joins TRBV6-1 to TRBJ1-4; D is perhaps TRBD1 (5 bases). The CDR3 runs 15 residues. The germline CDR1 and CDR2 sequences are MNHNS and SASEGT. Trimming cost V 1 base and J 4 bases, with 10 bases left between them. CDR3 protein: CASSEGSGLNEKLFF. CDR3 nucleotide sequence: TGTGCCAGCAGTGAAGGTTCAGGGCTTAATGAAAAACTGTTTTTT.

This clone was detected only once. Different DNA sequences within this sample yield the same CDR3. J is TRBJ1-2 and V is TRBV7-2, with D possibly TRBD1 on 5 matching bases. The V gene lost 6 bases and the J gene lost 8 bases, with 13 bases spanning the gap. Germline V gene lookup returns CDR1 SGHTA and CDR2 FQGNSA. The CDR3 loop spans 12 amino acids. CDR3 in DNA: TGTGCCAGCAGTTTTCAGGGAGGCGGCTACACCTTC. Translation: CASSFQGGGYTF.

This chain joins TRBV2 and TRBJ1-6, with TRBD1 matching 8 bases. Germline lookup yields CDR1 SNHLY and CDR2 FYNNEI. The V and J ends lost 6 bases and 3 bases, in that order; junction bases with no gene match: 4. This CDR3 spans 15 amino acids. Written as DNA, the CDR3 is TGTGCCAGCAGGAGCGGACAGGGCTATAATTCACCCCTCCACTTT. Residues: CASRSGQGYNSPLHF.

The chain combines TRBV6-1 with TRBJ1-4; 8 nucleotides line up with TRBD1. CDR1 is MNHNS and CDR2 is SASEGT in the germline V gene. The CDR3 is 17 amino acids. V lost 1 base, J lost 5 bases, and 9 bases stayed unmatched. CDR3 amino acids: CASSEVLRTGSNEKLFF. The DNA for the CDR3 is TGTGCCAGCAGTGAAGTCTTGAGGACAGGGTCGAATGAAAAACTGTTTTTT.

The chain couples TRBV6-5 to TRBJ2-7, with 10 nucleotides matching TRBD1. Germline V lookup: CDR1 MNHEY, CDR2 SVGAGI. This CDR3 region has 14 residues. Unmatched junction bases numbered 5, after V lost 7 bases and J lost 2 bases. CDR3 nucleotides: TGTGCCAGCACCTACGGGACAGGGGCCTACGAGCAGTACTTC. This translates into CASTYGTGAYEQYF.

The DNA for the CDR3 is TGTGCCACCAGCAGGGATCCGGGACACTCGAGCTCTGGAAACACCATATATTTT. This codes for CATSRDPGHSSSGNTIYF. The V and J genes are TRBV15 and TRBJ1-3; TRBD1 is a possible D gene (6 bases). This CDR3 contains 18 residues. V dropped 3 bases and J dropped 0 bases, with 18 bases sitting between them. Germline loops: CDR1 LNHNV, CDR2 YYDKDF (reference sequence).

This rearrangement joins TRBV27 to TRBJ1-3; 8 bases are shared with TRBD1. Germline-derived CDR1 and CDR2 are MNHEY and SMNVEV (reference sequence). The CDR3 has 17 residues. V shed 4 bases and J 2 bases; nucleotides not matched to a gene: 10. CDR3 in amino acids: CASSSRPGQAPGNTIYF. In DNA form, the CDR3 reads TGTGCCAGCAGTTCGAGACCGGGACAGGCTCCTGGAAACACCATATATTTT.

Here the CDR3 DNA reads TGTGCCTGGGGAAACAGCGGTTACGGGCAGTTCTTC. Translating gives CAWGNSGYGQFF. J is TRBJ2-1 and V is TRBV30; D is perhaps TRBD2 (5 bases). Deletions cut 5 bases from V and 12 bases from J, with 17 bases between. The CDR3 sequence is 12 residues long. In germline, CDR1 is GTSNPN, CDR2 SVGIG (reference sequence).

This clone appeared a few times. The chain couples TRBV5-1 to TRBJ2-5, with D uncertain. Trimming removed 4 bases at V and 8 bases at J, with 15 bases between. The CDR3 runs to 13 residues. Germline V gene data show CDR1 as SGHRS and CDR2 as YFSETQ. Here the CDR3 reads CASSIRDRETQYF. The CDR3 bases are TGCGCCAGCAGCATAAGAGATCGAGAAACCCAGTACTTC.

This CDR3 is CASSSTGSLGYTF. The CDR3 nucleotides read TGTGCCAGCAGCTCAACAGGGAGTCTTGGCTACACCTTC. This chain uses TRBV5-5 with TRBJ1-2, with D possibly matching TRBD1 (6 bases). Trimming shortened V by 3 bases and J by 7 bases, and 13 bases separated the two germline ends. Germline lookup yields CDR1 SGHKS and CDR2 YYEKEE (reference sequence). The CDR3 length is 13 residues.

The chain uses TRBV2 and TRBJ1-1, with D tentatively TRBD1 (5 bases). Germline lookup yields CDR1 SNHLY and CDR2 FYNNEI. This CDR3 contains 12 residues. The V end was cut by 9 bases, the J end by 1 base, with 9 bases between. CDR3 sequence: CARSQGNTEAFF. CDR3 nucleotide sequence: TGTGCCAGAAGTCAGGGGAACACTGAAGCTTTCTTT.

This clone was detected a few times. The V call is TRBV19, the J call TRBJ2-7, with TRBD1 as a possible D gene (6 bases). The CDR3 is 13 amino acids. V lost 9 bases to trimming and J lost 1 base, with 13 bases between them. Germline V gene lookup returns CDR1 LNHDA and CDR2 SQIVND (reference sequence). The CDR3 sequence: CASGGQKSYEQYF. The CDR3 DNA follows: TGTGCCAGCGGAGGACAGAAATCCTACGAGCAGTACTTC.

The chain recombines TRBV27 with TRBJ1-1, with D possibly matching TRBD1 (6 bases). This CDR3 has 15 residues. V lost 4 bases and J lost 1, with 13 bases in between. The germline V gene has CDR1 MNHEY and CDR2 SMNVEV (reference sequence). The CDR3 region has the DNA TGTGCCAGCAGTTCCGACAGGTCTGGGAACACTGAAGCTTTCTTT. Protein: CASSSDRSGNTEAFF.

J is TRBJ1-3 and V is TRBV9, with 8 bases identical to TRBD1. The CDR3 loop spans 17 amino acids. The V and J ends lost 3 bases and 0 bases, in that order; junction bases with no gene match: 8. Germline lookup yields CDR1 SGDLS and CDR2 YYNGEE. As DNA, the CDR3 is TGTGCCAGCAGCGGGTCACAGGGGGACCACTCTGGAAACACCATATATTTT. This gives the protein CASSGSQGDHSGNTIYF.

The sample holds one count of this clone. V usage is TRBV7-2 and J usage is TRBJ2-2; perhaps TRBD1 as D (5 bases). Looked up from germline, CDR1 is SGHTA and CDR2 is FQGNSA. V lost 1 base to trimming and J lost 5 bases, with 8 bases between them. The CDR3 has 14 residues. The DNA for the CDR3 is TGTGCCAGCAGCTTAGTCAGGGTGACCGGGGAGCTGTTTTTT. Its translation: CASSLVRVTGELFF.

This chain links TRBV7-2 with TRBJ1-5; D is unclear. This CDR3 region has 12 residues. Trimming cost V 0 bases and J 9 bases, with 6 bases left between them. Germline V gene data show CDR1 as SGHTA and CDR2 as FQGNSA. The CDR3 DNA reads TGTGCCAGCAGCTTAGCGCAGTGGCCCCAGCATTTT. It translates to CASSLAQWPQHF.

The rearrangement links TRBV6-5 to TRBJ1-1, with D possibly being TRBD1 (5 bases). The V gene's germline CDR1 is MNHEY and CDR2 SVGAGI. CDR3 size: 13 residues. V dropped 4 bases and J dropped 5 bases, with 11 bases sitting between them. Here the CDR3 reads CASSSGQVTEAFF. The CDR3 coding sequence is TGTGCCAGCAGTTCAGGGCAGGTAACTGAAGCTTTCTTT.

The chain is built from TRBV27 and TRBJ1-5; D is perhaps TRBD1 (6 bases). CDR3 size: 15 residues. The V gene's germline CDR1 is MNHEY and CDR2 SMNVEV (reference sequence). The germline V and J ends were trimmed by 4 bases and 5 bases, with 15 bases remaining between them. CDR3 region: CASSSYPDSHQPQHF. In DNA, the CDR3 is TGTGCCAGCAGTTCTTATCCGGACAGTCATCAGCCCCAGCATTTT.

The chain combines TRBV11-3 with TRBJ1-1; unclear D gene. Germline loops: CDR1 SGHNT, CDR2 YENEEA. The V and J ends lost 2 bases and 3 bases respectively, with 7 bases between them. The CDR3 totals 13 residues. Here the CDR3 reads CASSLYRDTEAFF. The CDR3 DNA reads as TGTGCCAGCAGCTTATATCGGGACACTGAAGCTTTCTTT.